The entry below describes one TCR beta chain. The antigen remains unidentified. If no ophthalmopathy progression occurred within 18 months, Graves' hyperthyroidism was stable. Orbital computed tomography and thyroid ultrasound, together with serum TRAb and thyroxine and clinical symptoms, were used for diagnoses. These data are taken from a study of T cells in Graves' hyperthyroidism and ophthalmopathy. Study results and limitations: Most thyroid-expanded clonotypes above 0.001 were also found in blood.

Germline CDR1 reads SNHLY; CDR2 reads FYNNEI. CDR3 length: 16 amino acids. The ends lost 8 bases at V and 2 bases at J; junction bases unmatched: 8. Amplification yielded TCR beta CDR3 regions, with RNA transcripts as the source. First-round RT-PCR with HTBI primers amplified the TCR CDR3 region. TCRdb recomputed calls from the multiplex PCR reads with MiXCR, one row per CDR3 protein. The table shows almost 50,000 distinct CDR3 sequences, with about 53% occurring only once. The chain carries TRBV2 and TRBJ2-2; 10 bases align to TRBD2. The receptor was derived from a man younger than 30 with Graves' hyperthyroidism. Sequenced sample: peripheral blood or thyroid tissue (not recorded which). The CDR3 DNA reads TGTGCCAGCCAGGTACTAGCGGGGCCAAACACCGGGGAGCTGTTTTTT. Protein: CASQVLAGPNTGELFF.